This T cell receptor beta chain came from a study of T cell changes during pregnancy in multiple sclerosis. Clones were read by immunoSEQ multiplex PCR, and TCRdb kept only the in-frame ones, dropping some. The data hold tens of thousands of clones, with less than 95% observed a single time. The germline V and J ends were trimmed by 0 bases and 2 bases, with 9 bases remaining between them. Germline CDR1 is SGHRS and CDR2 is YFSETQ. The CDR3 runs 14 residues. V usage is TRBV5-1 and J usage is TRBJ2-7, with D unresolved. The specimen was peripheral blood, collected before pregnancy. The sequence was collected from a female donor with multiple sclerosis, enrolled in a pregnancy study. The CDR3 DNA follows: TGCGCCAGCAGCTTGGCCCTGGGCCCCTACGAGCAGTACTTC. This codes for CASSLALGPYEQYF.